This T cell receptor beta chain is drawn from a study of technical replicates of blood from a handful of donors. The data were produced by immunoSEQ multiplex PCR, yet TCRdb's version contains in-frame clones alone and is incomplete. Counted here are more than 65,000 clones, approximately 78% occurring once; the ten biggest clones make up roughly 4%. V was cut by 2 bases and J by 8 bases, with 15 bases left in between. The CDR3 sequence is 15 residues long. The germline V gene has CDR1 MGHDK and CDR2 SYGVNS. What was sequenced was PBMCs. The chain carries TRBV25-1 and TRBJ1-4; D might be TRBD1 (6 bases). The TCR comes from a human donor in good health. Some clones in this sample may be carry-over from other donors' samples. CDR3 sequence: CASSEQTGINEKLFF. The CDR3 DNA is TGTGCCAGCAGTGAACAAACAGGGATTAACGAAAAACTGTTTTTT.